The TCR beta chain described here comes from a study of control samples from healthy donors and cancer patients. Data came from immunoSEQ multiplex PCR; TCRdb stores just in-frame clones and leaves some out. In the table there are around 200,000 clones, about 95% of which are singletons. The sequenced sample was blood. The receptor's source is a man between 45 and 60 years old in good health.

DNA of the CDR3: TGTGCCAGCAGTCCCCCGCAGGGCAGGGAGTCGAACACTGAAGCTTTCTTT. Protein: CASSPPQGRESNTEAFF. This rearrangement joins TRBV25-1 to TRBJ1-1, with D possibly matching TRBD1 (5 bases). The CDR3 consists of 17 residues. V was pared by 5 bases and J by 1 base, with 20 bases between. Germline V gene sequence: CDR1 MGHDK, CDR2 SYGVNS.